This TCR beta chain was sequenced for a study of CD8 T cells in ankylosing spondylitis. Regarding the study as a whole: Among TCR beta sequences, a motif of several highly homologous variants appeared characteristic of ankylosing spondylitis blood. Clones linked to the disease showed a CD8+ phenotype. They occurred at relatively low frequencies in peripheral blood.

TCRdb re-derived calls from the 5' RACE reads in MiXCR, one entry per CDR3 protein. The sample yields about 330,000 distinct CDR3 sequences, roughly 8% seen once. The V gene's germline CDR1 is MNHNY and CDR2 SVGAGI (reference sequence). There are 12 residues in the CDR3. V lost 4 bases, J lost 7 bases, and 8 bases lay in between. This clonotype has at least ten counts. Its antigen is unknown. The TCR originated in a male donor with ankylosing spondylitis. This rearrangement joins TRBV6-6 to TRBJ2-1, with D possibly TRBD1 on 6 matching bases. What was sequenced was blood, either unsorted or a sorted T cell fraction (not recorded which). As DNA, the CDR3 is TGTGCCAGCAGTTTGCAGGGGAATGAGCAGTTCTTC. Translated, it gives CASSLQGNEQFF.